What follows describes a single T cell receptor beta chain. The data were taken from a study of blood T cell repertoires in COVID-19. The CDR3 runs to 15 residues. Unmatched junction bases numbered 7, after V lost 8 bases and J lost 8 bases. CDR1 and CDR2 (germline): WSHSY, SAAADI. Individuals in the exposed group had encountered a COVID-19 case within 2 weeks preceding study entry. The table came from immunoSEQ multiplex PCR; TCRdb's copy has only in-frame clones and leaves some out. The sample includes roughly 230,000 clones, about 85% seen only once; the top ten take 6.6%. The sequencing input was PBMCs or T cells enriched from blood (not recorded which). The origin of this receptor is a woman aged 45-65 years who had been exposed to COVID-19. The chain joins TRBV10-2 to TRBJ2-4; 15 nucleotides match TRBD2. Here the CDR3 reads CASERTSGGADIQYF. DNA for the CDR3: TGCGCCAGCGAAAGGACTAGCGGGGGGGCAGACATTCAGTACTTC.